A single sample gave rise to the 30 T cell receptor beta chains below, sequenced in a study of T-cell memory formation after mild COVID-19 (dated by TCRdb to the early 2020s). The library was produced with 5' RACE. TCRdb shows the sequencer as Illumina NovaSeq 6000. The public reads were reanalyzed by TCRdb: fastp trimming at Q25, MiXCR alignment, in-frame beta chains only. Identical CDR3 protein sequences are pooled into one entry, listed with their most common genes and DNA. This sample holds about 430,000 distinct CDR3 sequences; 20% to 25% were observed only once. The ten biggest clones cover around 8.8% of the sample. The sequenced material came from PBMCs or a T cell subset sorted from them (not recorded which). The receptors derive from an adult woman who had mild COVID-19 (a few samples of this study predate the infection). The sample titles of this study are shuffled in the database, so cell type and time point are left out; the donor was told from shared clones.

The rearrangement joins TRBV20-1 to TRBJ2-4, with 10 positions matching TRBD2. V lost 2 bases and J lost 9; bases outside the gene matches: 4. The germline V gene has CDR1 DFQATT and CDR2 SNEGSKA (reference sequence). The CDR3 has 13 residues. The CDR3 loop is CSARSSGSRIQYF. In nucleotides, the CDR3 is TGCAGTGCTAGATCTAGCGGGAGCCGCATTCAGTACTTC.

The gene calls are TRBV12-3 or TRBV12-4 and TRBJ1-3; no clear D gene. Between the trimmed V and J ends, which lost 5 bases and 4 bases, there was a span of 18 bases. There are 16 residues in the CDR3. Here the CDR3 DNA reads TGTGCCAGCAGTATCAGAGGGTTTACCTCGGGAAACACCATATATTTT. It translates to CASSIRGFTSGNTIYF.

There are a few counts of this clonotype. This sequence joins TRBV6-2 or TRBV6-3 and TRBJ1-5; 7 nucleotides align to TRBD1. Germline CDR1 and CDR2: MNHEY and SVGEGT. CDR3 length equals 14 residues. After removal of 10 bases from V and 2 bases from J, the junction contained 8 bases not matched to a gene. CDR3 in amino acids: CAIQGVQGNQPQHF. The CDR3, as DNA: TGTGCCATCCAGGGGGTACAGGGCAATCAGCCCCAGCATTTT.

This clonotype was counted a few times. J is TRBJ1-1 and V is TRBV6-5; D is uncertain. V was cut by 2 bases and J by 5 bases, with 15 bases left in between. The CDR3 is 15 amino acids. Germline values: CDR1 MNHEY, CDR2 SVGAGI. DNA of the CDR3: TGTGCCAGCAGTTACCCGGCGGCCCGGAGGACTGAAGCTTTCTTT. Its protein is CASSYPAARRTEAFF.

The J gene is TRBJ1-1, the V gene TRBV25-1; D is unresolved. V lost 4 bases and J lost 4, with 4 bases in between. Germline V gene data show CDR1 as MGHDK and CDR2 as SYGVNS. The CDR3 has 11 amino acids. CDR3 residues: CASSAGTEAFF. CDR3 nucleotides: TGTGCCAGCAGTGCGGGCACTGAAGCTTTCTTT.

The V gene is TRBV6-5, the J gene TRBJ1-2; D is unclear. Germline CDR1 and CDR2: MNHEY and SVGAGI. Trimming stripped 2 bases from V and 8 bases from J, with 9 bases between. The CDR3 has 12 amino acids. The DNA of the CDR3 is TGTGCCAGCAGTTACGACGGCAGAGGCTACACCTTC. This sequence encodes CASSYDGRGYTF.

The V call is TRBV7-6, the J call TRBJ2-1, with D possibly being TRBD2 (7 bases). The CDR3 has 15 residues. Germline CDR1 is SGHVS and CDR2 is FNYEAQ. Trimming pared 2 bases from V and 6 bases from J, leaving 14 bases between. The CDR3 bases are TGTGCCAGCAGCTTAAGAGGCGGGGGCCCCAATGAGCAGTTCTTC. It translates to CASSLRGGGPNEQFF.

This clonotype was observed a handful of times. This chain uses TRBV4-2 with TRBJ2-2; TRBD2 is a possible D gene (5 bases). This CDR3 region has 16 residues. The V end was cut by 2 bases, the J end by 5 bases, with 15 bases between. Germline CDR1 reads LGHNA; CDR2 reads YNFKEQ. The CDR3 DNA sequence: TGTGCCAGCAGCCAAAACGGGTTGGAGGTTACCGGGGAGCTGTTTTTT. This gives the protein CASSQNGLEVTGELFF.

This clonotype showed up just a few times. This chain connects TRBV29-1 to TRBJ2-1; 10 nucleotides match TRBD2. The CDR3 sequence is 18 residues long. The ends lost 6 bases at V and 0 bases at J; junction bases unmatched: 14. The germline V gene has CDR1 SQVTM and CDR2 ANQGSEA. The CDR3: CSVRPSGGMRSSYNEQFF. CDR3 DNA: TGCAGCGTCCGTCCTAGCGGGGGTATGAGAAGCTCCTACAATGAGCAGTTCTTC.

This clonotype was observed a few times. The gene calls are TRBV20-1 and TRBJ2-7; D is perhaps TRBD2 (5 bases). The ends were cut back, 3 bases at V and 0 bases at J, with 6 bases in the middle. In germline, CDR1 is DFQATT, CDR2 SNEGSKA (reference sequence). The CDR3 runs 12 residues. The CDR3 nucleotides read TGCAGTGCTAGTGAGGGCTCCTACGAGCAGTACTTC. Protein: CSASEGSYEQYF.

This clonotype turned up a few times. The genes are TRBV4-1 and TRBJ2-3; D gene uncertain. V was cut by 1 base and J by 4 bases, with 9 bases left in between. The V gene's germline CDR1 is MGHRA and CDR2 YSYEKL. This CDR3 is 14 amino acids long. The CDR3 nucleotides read TGCGCCAGCAGCCAAGTGGAGCCCCCAGATACGCAGTATTTT. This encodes CASSQVEPPDTQYF.

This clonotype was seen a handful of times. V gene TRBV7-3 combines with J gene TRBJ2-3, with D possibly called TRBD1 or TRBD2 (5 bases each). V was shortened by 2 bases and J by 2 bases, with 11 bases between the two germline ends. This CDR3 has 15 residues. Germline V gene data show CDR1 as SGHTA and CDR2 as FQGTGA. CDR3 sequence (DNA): TGTGCCAGCAGCTTATATGGGGGTTACACAGATACGCAGTATTTT. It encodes CASSLYGGYTDTQYF.

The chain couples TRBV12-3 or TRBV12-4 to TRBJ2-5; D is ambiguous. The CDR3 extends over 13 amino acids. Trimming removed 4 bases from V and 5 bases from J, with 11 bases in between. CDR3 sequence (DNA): TGTGCCAGCAGTTCACCGACATCGGAGACCCAGTACTTC. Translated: CASSSPTSETQYF.

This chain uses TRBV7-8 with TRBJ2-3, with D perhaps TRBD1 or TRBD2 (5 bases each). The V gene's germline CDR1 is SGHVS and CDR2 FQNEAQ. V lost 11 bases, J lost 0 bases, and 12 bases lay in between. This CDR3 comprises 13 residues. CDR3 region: CALRGDSTDTQYF. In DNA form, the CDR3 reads TGTGCCCTTCGTGGGGACAGCACAGATACGCAGTATTTT.

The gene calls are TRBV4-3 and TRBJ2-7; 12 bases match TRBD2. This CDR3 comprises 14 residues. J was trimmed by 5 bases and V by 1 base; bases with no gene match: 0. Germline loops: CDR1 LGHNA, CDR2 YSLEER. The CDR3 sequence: CASSQGLAGDEQYF. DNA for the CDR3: TGCGCCAGCAGCCAAGGACTAGCGGGAGACGAGCAGTACTTC.

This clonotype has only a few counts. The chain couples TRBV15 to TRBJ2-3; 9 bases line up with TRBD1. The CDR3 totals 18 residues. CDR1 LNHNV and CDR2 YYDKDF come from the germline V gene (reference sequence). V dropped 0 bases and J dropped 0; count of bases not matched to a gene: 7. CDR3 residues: CATSRDYSGQGSTDTQYF. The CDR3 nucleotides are TGTGCCACCAGCAGAGATTATTCGGGACAGGGTAGCACAGATACGCAGTATTTT.

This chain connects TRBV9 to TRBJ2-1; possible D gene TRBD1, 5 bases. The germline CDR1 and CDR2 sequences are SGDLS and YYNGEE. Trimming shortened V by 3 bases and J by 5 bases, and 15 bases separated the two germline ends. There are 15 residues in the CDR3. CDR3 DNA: TGTGCCAGCAGCGCTTTGGGGCTAGACAACAATGAGCAGTTCTTC. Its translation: CASSALGLDNNEQFF.

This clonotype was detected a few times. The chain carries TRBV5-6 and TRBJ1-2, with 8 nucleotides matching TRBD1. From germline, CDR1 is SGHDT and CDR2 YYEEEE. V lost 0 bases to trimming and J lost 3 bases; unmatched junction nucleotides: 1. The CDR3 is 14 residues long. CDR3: CASSLVDRDYGYTF. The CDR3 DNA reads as TGTGCCAGCAGCTTGGTGGACAGGGACTATGGCTACACCTTC.

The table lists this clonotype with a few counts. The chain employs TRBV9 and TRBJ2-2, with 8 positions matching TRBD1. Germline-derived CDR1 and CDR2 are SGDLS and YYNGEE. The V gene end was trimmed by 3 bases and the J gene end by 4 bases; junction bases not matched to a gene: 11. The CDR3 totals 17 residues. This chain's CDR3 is CASSGAGGTGPTGELFF. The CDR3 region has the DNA TGTGCCAGCAGCGGAGCGGGCGGGACAGGCCCCACCGGGGAGCTGTTTTTT.

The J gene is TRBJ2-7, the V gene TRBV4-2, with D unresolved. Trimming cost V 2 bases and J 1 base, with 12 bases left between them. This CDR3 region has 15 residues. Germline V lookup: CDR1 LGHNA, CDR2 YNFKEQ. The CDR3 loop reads CASSQRVLGSYEQYF. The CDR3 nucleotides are TGTGCCAGCAGCCAAAGGGTACTCGGGTCCTACGAGCAGTACTTC.

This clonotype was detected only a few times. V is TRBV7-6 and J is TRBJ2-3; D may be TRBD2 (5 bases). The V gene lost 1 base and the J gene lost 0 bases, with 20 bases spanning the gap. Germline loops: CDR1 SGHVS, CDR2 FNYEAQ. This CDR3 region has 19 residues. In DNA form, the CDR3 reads TGTGCCAGCAGCTTAGAGGAGCGGCGACGCTGGAGTAGCACAGATACGCAGTATTTT. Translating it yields CASSLEERRRWSSTDTQYF.

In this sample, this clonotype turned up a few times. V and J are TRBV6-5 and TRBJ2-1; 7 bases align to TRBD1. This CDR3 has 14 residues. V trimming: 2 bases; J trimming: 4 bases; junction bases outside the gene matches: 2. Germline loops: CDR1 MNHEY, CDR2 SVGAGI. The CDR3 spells CASSYTQGYNEQFF. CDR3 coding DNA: TGTGCCAGCAGTTACACACAGGGGTACAATGAGCAGTTCTTC.

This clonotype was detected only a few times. CDR3 in DNA: TGCAGTGCCCAGCCGGGACTAGTCAATGAGCAGTTCTTC. Amino acids: CSAQPGLVNEQFF. The chain uses TRBV20-1 and TRBJ2-1, with 8 bases lining up with TRBD2. With V trimmed by 6 bases and J by 6 bases, 7 bases remained unmatched. This CDR3 is 13 amino acids long. Germline V gene lookup returns CDR1 DFQATT and CDR2 SNEGSKA (reference sequence).

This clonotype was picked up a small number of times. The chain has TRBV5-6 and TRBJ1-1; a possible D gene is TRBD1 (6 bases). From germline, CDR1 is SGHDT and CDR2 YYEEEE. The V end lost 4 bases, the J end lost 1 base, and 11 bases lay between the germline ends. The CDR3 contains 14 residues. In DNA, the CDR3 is TGTGCCAGCAGCGACGAGGGACAGAACACTGAAGCTTTCTTT. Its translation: CASSDEGQNTEAFF.

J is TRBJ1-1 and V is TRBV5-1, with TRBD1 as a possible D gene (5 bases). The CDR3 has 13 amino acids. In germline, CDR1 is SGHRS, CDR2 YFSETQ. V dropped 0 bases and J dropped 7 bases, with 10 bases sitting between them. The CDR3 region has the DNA TGCGCCAGCAGCTTGGCCCGGGGGATTGAAGCTTTCTTT. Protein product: CASSLARGIEAFF.

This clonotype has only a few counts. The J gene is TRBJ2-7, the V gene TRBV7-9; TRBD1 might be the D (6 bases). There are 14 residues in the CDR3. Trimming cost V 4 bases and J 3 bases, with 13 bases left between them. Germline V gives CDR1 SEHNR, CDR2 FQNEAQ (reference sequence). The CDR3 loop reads CASSSGHGIYEQYF. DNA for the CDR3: TGTGCCAGCAGCTCGGGACACGGAATCTACGAGCAGTACTTC.

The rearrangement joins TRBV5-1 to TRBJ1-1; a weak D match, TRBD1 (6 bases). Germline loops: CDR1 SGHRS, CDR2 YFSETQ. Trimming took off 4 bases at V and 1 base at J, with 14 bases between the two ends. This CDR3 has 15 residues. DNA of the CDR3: TGCGCCAGCAGCCCCGGAGGGACACAGAACACTGAAGCTTTCTTT. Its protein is CASSPGGTQNTEAFF.

CDR3 in amino acids: CASRPNTRNGEAFF. CDR3 DNA: TGTGCCAGCCGTCCTAACACAAGGAACGGGGAAGCTTTCTTT. The genes are TRBV18 and TRBJ1-1, with D unresolved. CDR3 length equals 14 residues. The V end was cut by 8 bases, the J end by 8 bases, with 21 bases between. The germline CDR1 and CDR2 sequences are KGHSH and LQKENI.

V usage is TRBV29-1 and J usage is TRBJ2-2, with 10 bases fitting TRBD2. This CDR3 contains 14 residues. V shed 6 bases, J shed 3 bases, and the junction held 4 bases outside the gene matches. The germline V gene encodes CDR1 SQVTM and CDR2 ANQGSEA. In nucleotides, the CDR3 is TGCAGCGTGACGGGACTAGCGCACACCGGGGAGCTGTTTTTT. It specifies CSVTGLAHTGELFF.

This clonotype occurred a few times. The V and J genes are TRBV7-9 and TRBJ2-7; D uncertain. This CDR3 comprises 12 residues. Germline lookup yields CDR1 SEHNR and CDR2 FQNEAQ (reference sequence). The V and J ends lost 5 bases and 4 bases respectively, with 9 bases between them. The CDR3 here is CASSLTLYEQYF. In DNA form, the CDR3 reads TGTGCCAGCAGCCTAACCCTATACGAGCAGTACTTC.